Shown below are 23 T cell receptor beta chains from a single sample sequenced in a study of spatial heterogeneity in lung cancer. TCRdb fed the 5' RACE reads into MiXCR, producing one record per CDR3 protein. The table has some 21,000 distinct CDR3 sequences, about 3% seen once. Noted time point: sample taken at primary tumor resection. TCRs were sequenced from unsorted whole RNA of tumor, nontumor lung or PBMC. The sequenced sample was PBMCs, obtained at surgery. The receptors come from a female donor with early-stage non-small cell lung cancer.

This clonotype occurred many times. The V gene is TRBV5-1, the J gene TRBJ2-2; no reliable D call. In germline, CDR1 is SGHRS, CDR2 YFSETQ. The CDR3 totals 12 residues. The ends were cut back, 3 bases at V and 5 bases at J, with 5 bases in the middle. The CDR3 DNA reads TGCGCCAGCAGCTCATTGACCGGGGAGCTGTTTTTT. Protein sequence: CASSSLTGELFF.

This clonotype was detected many times. The chain joins TRBV24-1 to TRBJ2-7, with 7 bases matching TRBD1. The V and J ends lost 3 bases and 3 bases, in that order; junction bases with no gene match: 7. The CDR3 is 15 residues long. Looked up from germline, CDR1 is KGHDR and CDR2 is SFDVKD. CDR3 amino acids: CATSDTGTAYYEQYF. The CDR3 DNA reads TGTGCCACCAGTGATACCGGGACAGCCTACTACGAGCAGTACTTC.

This clonotype was detected ten times or more. The rearrangement joins TRBV20-1 to TRBJ1-3, with 7 nucleotides matching TRBD1. The CDR3 extends over 16 amino acids. The V gene end was trimmed by 0 bases and the J gene end by 1 base; junction bases not matched to a gene: 6. Germline V lookup: CDR1 DFQATT, CDR2 SNEGSKA (reference sequence). CDR3 bases: TGCAGTGCTAGAGATCGAACAGGGGTTTCTGGAAACACCATATATTTT. The encoded protein is CSARDRTGVSGNTIYF.

At least ten counts were recorded for this clonotype. The genes are TRBV10-1 and TRBJ2-2; a weak D match, TRBD2 (5 bases). The germline CDR1 and CDR2 sequences are WNHNN and SYGVQD (reference sequence). V gave up 6 bases and J gave up 1 base, with 6 bases separating them. The CDR3 loop spans 13 amino acids. CDR3 bases: TGCGCCAGCAGCGGGGAGAACACCGGGGAGCTGTTTTTT. This translates into CASSGENTGELFF.

This clonotype has a count of ten or more. V and J are TRBV5-1 and TRBJ2-3; 9 nucleotides line up with TRBD1. Germline loops: CDR1 SGHRS, CDR2 YFSETQ. This CDR3 is built from 15 residues. The trim removed 4 bases at V and 1 base at J, leaving 4 bases unmatched. CDR3 in amino acids: CASSQGQGGTDTQYF. The DNA of the CDR3 is TGCGCCAGCAGCCAGGGACAGGGCGGCACAGATACGCAGTATTTT.

Relative to its sample, this clonotype is medium-sized (0.01 to 0.1%). This sequence joins TRBV7-9 and TRBJ2-1, with 7 bases fitting TRBD2. Germline CDR1 reads SEHNR; CDR2 reads FQNEAQ (reference sequence). The trim removed 5 bases at V and 3 bases at J, leaving 4 bases unmatched. There are 14 residues in the CDR3. CDR3 nucleotides: TGTGCCAGCAGCCGCCGGGACTACTACAATGAGCAGTTCTTC. Translation gives CASSRRDYYNEQFF.

In its sample, this clonotype was seen many times. The chain combines TRBV20-1 with TRBJ2-5, with 11 bases that match TRBD1. V lost 5 bases, J lost 1 base, and 18 bases stayed unmatched. The CDR3 length is 19 residues. Germline CDR1 is DFQATT and CDR2 is SNEGSKA (reference sequence). In nucleotides, the CDR3 is TGCAGTGCTGGAGGACAGGGGGCGAAGTCTAGCGGGCTCCAAGAGACCCAGTACTTC. Translated, it gives CSAGGQGAKSSGLQETQYF.

This clonotype was counted many times. The rearrangement joins TRBV20-1 to TRBJ2-3; D is tentatively TRBD1 or TRBD2 (6 bases each). Germline CDR1 DFQATT, CDR2 SNEGSKA (reference sequence). This CDR3 region has 16 residues. Deletions cut 0 bases from V and 3 bases from J, with 16 bases between. In nucleotides, the CDR3 is TGCAGTGCTAGAGAATTCGGGGGCCGGATAACAGATACGCAGTATTTT. Amino acids: CSAREFGGRITDTQYF.

This clonotype has a count of ten or more. This chain joins TRBV7-9 and TRBJ2-1; D is uncertain. The length of the CDR3 is 11 residues. The V gene lost 6 bases and the J gene lost 9 bases, with 9 bases spanning the gap. Germline lookup yields CDR1 SEHNR and CDR2 FQNEAQ (reference sequence). CDR3 coding DNA: TGTGCCAGCAGTCAAGGAAGTGAGCAGTTCTTC. Translating it yields CASSQGSEQFF.

This clonotype came up many times. This rearrangement joins TRBV5-6 to TRBJ2-7; 7 bases are a match to TRBD2. The CDR3 runs 16 residues. Losses at the gene ends were 2 bases for V and 6 bases for J; bases not matched to a gene: 14. Germline V CDR1 and CDR2: SGHDT, YYEEEE. The DNA of the CDR3 is TGTGCCAGCAGCTTCCGTTCGGGGGGACCTAGGAGCGAGCAGTACTTC. Translated, it gives CASSFRSGGPRSEQYF.

The table lists this clonotype with many counts. V and J are TRBV28 and TRBJ2-1, with 8 bases lining up with TRBD2. V was clipped by 6 bases and J by 9 bases; unmatched bases: 7. This CDR3 comprises 13 residues. Per the germline V gene, CDR1 is MDHEN and CDR2 is SYDVKM. CDR3 region: CASRDTSGREQFF. For the CDR3, the DNA is TGTGCCAGCAGAGATACTAGCGGACGTGAGCAGTTCTTC. The whole variable domain, remainder taken from reference TRBV28 and TRBJ2-1, is DVKVTQSSRYLVKRTGEKVFLECVQDMDHENMFWYRQDPGLGLRLIYFSYDVKMKEKGDIPEGYSVSREKKERFSLILESASTNQTSMYLCASRDTSGREQFFGPGTRLTVL.

This clonotype was observed at least ten times. The V gene is TRBV14, the J gene TRBJ2-1; D possibly corresponds to TRBD2 (6 bases). There are 13 residues in the CDR3. Germline-derived CDR1 and CDR2 are SGHDN and FVKESK. Between the trimmed V and J ends, which lost 5 bases and 4 bases, there was a span of 9 bases. As DNA, the CDR3 is TGTGCCAGCAGCAAGACTAGGTACAATGAGCAGTTCTTC. Protein: CASSKTRYNEQFF.

In its sample, this clonotype was seen many times. This chain uses TRBV25-1 with TRBJ1-1, with a tentative D call TRBD1 (6 bases). Germline values: CDR1 MGHDK, CDR2 SYGVNS. This CDR3 contains 17 residues. V was shortened by 5 bases and J by 3 bases, with 22 bases between the two germline ends. This CDR3 reads CASSPGLTGEGYTEAFF. CDR3 in DNA: TGTGCCAGCAGTCCGGGCTTGACAGGAGAGGGTTACACTGAAGCTTTCTTT.

In this sample, this clonotype turned up many times. The V and J genes are TRBV9 and TRBJ2-5; 7 bases fit TRBD2. Per the germline V gene, CDR1 is SGDLS and CDR2 is YYNGEE. The CDR3 extends over 15 amino acids. V shed 1 base, J shed 1 base, and the junction held 4 bases outside the gene matches. The CDR3 protein is CASSVSPSGQETQYF. In DNA form, the CDR3 reads TGTGCCAGCAGCGTATCGCCTAGCGGCCAAGAGACCCAGTACTTC.

This clonotype was counted ten times or more. V gene TRBV25-1 combines with J gene TRBJ2-2, with D tentatively TRBD2 (5 bases). V lost 4 bases and J 6 bases, leaving 9 bases between the germline ends. CDR3 length: 13 amino acids. CDR1 and CDR2 from the germline V gene are MGHDK and SYGVNS. The CDR3 sequence is CASSAASPGELFF. The CDR3 region has the DNA TGTGCCAGCAGTGCGGCTAGCCCCGGGGAGCTGTTTTTT. The full variable domain, completed using reference TRBV25-1 and TRBJ2-2, is EADIYQTPRYLVIGTGKKITLECSQTMGHDKMYWYQQDPGMELHLIHYSYGVNSTEKGDLSSESTVSRIRTEHFPLTLESARPSHTSQYLCASSAASPGELFFGEGSRLTVL.

This clonotype was seen ten or more times. The V call is TRBV20-1, the J call TRBJ2-5; 8 nucleotides line up with TRBD1. Unmatched junction bases numbered 18, after V lost 0 bases and J lost 3 bases. Germline CDR1 and CDR2: DFQATT and SNEGSKA (reference sequence). The CDR3 covers 19 residues. The CDR3 sequence: CSARDPLLDREGEEETQYF. The DNA of the CDR3 is TGCAGTGCTAGAGATCCCCTCCTGGACAGGGAAGGAGAGGAAGAGACCCAGTACTTC.

This clonotype was picked up many times. The gene calls are TRBV28 and TRBJ2-1, with 10 positions matching TRBD2. CDR3 length equals 16 residues. The V gene end was trimmed by 4 bases and the J gene end by 1 base; junction bases not matched to a gene: 4. Looked up from germline, CDR1 is MDHEN and CDR2 is SYDVKM. The CDR3 loop reads CASSSRLAGSYNEQFF. CDR3 DNA: TGTGCCAGCAGTTCCCGACTAGCGGGTTCCTACAATGAGCAGTTCTTC.

Ten or more counts support this clonotype. The chain joins TRBV6-1 to TRBJ1-4; D gene unclear. Trimming removed 6 bases from V and 6 bases from J, with 17 bases in between. The CDR3 consists of 15 residues. The germline gives CDR1 MNHNS, CDR2 SASEGT. CDR3 region: CASSPRFQVYEKLFF. The CDR3 DNA reads TGTGCCAGCAGCCCAAGATTCCAGGTCTATGAAAAACTGTTTTTT.

This clonotype was counted at least ten times. CDR3 nucleotide sequence: TGTGCCACCAGCAGAGATTTGTCGGAGTCCTACGAGCAGTACTTC. Protein sequence: CATSRDLSESYEQYF. The chain is built from TRBV15 and TRBJ2-7; D is uncertain. V gave up 0 bases and J gave up 1 base, with 10 bases separating them. Germline CDR1 and CDR2: LNHNV and YYDKDF (reference sequence). The CDR3 is 15 residues long.

This clonotype came up many times. V is TRBV6-2 or TRBV6-3 and J is TRBJ1-5, with TRBD1 matching over 9 bases. From germline, CDR1 is MNHEY and CDR2 SVGEGT. The CDR3 is 18 residues long. With 4 bases clipped from V and 0 bases from J, the junction kept 10 bases outside the gene matches. In DNA form, the CDR3 reads TGTGCCAGCAGTTCCCCGGGACAGGGATTATATAGCAATCAGCCCCAGCATTTT. Its translation: CASSSPGQGLYSNQPQHF.

This clonotype appeared many times. The chain couples TRBV24-1 to TRBJ1-5; D unresolved. The CDR3 runs to 14 residues. V was shortened by 5 bases and J by 3 bases, with 10 bases between the two germline ends. Looked up from germline, CDR1 is KGHDR and CDR2 is SFDVKD. CDR3 DNA: TGTGCCACCAGTGGTCAGGTGAACAATCAGCCCCAGCATTTT. As protein: CATSGQVNNQPQHF.

This clonotype was recorded many times. This chain connects TRBV14 to TRBJ2-7; D is undetermined. The length of the CDR3 is 15 residues. The V gene lost 2 bases and the J gene lost 6 bases, with 17 bases spanning the gap. Germline V gene data show CDR1 as SGHDN and CDR2 as FVKESK. CDR3 DNA sequence: TGTGCCAGCAGCCAACGGGCCTCCGAACGGCTCGAGCAGTACTTC. It is translated as CASSQRASERLEQYF.

Ten or more counts support this clonotype. The chain links TRBV9 to TRBJ2-5; no clear D gene. V shed 5 bases and J shed 1 base, with 9 bases lying between them. The CDR3 runs 13 residues. Germline loops: CDR1 SGDLS, CDR2 YYNGEE. CDR3 loop: CASSPLGQETQYF. The DNA for the CDR3 is TGTGCCAGCAGTCCTCTAGGCCAAGAGACCCAGTACTTC.